The clone carrying this TCR beta chain was detected ten times or more. This sample is drawn from a study of T cells in Graves' hyperthyroidism and ophthalmopathy. For ophthalmopathy patients, the Clinical Activity Score was at least 3 and the NOSPECS grade at least 4; duration was under 3 months. Researchers took RNA transcripts and amplified the TCR beta CDR3 regions from them. First-round RT-PCR targeting the TCR CDR3 was performed with the HTBI primer set. TCRdb reanalysed the multiplex PCR reads using MiXCR and keeps one entry per CDR3 protein. The sample lists a few hundred thousand distinct CDR3 sequences; approximately 14% were seen once. V gave up 1 base and J gave up 7 bases, with 13 bases separating them. The CDR3 consists of 15 residues. CDR1 MGHRA and CDR2 YSYEKL come from the germline V gene.

The origin of this receptor is a woman younger than 45 with Graves' ophthalmopathy. Sequencing was performed on blood. The chain couples TRBV4-1 to TRBJ2-2, with D perhaps being TRBD1 or TRBD2 (5 bases each). CDR3 amino acids: CASSQVVGPYGELFF. In DNA form, the CDR3 reads TGCGCCAGCAGCCAAGTTGTGGGACCCTACGGGGAGCTGTTTTTT.